The 3 T cell receptor beta chains listed next were all sequenced from one sample in a study of cytomegalovirus exposure and HLA in healthy donors. Both 60 Vbeta primers and 13 Jbeta primers went into the PCR. Sequenced by immunoSEQ multiplex PCR; TCRdb stores in-frame clones only, minus some. Seen here are 130,000 or so clones, approximately 75% observed once, and the top ten hold more than 1.5%. The sequencing input was PBMCs. The source is a man in his forties or fifties in good health and CMV-seronegative.

This sequence joins TRBV9 and TRBJ2-1, with TRBD1 matching over 9 bases. The CDR3 covers 13 residues. Germline loops: CDR1 SGDLS, CDR2 YYNGEE. J lost 9 bases, V lost 4 bases, and 5 bases had no gene match. CDR3 protein: CASSLQGAGEQFF. For the CDR3, the DNA is TGTGCCAGCAGCTTACAGGGGGCTGGTGAGCAGTTCTTC.

Turning to this clone: A read error may account for a junction end that differs from germline. This chain uses TRBV30 with TRBJ2-6; TRBD1 might be the D (6 bases). Germline V gives CDR1 GTSNPN, CDR2 SVGIG (reference sequence). The CDR3 is made up of 15 amino acids. The CDR3 bases are TGTGCCTGGAGTGTTAGGGGGTTTGGGGCCAACGGCCTGACTTTC. Protein: CAWSVRGFGANGLTF.

The rearrangement uses TRBV4-3 and TRBJ2-1, with TRBD2 matching over 15 bases. J lost 8 bases, V lost 4 bases, and 6 bases had no gene match. CDR1 is LGHNA and CDR2 is YSLEER in the germline V gene. CDR3 length: 16 amino acids. CDR3 sequence (DNA): TGCGCCAGCAGCCGAGGGACTAGCGGGGGGTATGATGAGCAGTTCTTC. Its protein is CASSRGTSGGYDEQFF.